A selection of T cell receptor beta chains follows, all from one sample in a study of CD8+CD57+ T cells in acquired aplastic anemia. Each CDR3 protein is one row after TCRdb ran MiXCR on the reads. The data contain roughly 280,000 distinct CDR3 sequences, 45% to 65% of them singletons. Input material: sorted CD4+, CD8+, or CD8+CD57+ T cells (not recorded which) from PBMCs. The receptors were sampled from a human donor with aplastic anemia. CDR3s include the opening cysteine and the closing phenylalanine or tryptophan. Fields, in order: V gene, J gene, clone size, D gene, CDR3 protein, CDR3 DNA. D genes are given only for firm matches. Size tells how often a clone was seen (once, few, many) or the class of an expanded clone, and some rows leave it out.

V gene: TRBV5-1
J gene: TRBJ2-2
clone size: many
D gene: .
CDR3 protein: CASSLFVGELFF
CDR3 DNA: TGCGCCAGCAGCTTGTTTGTCGGGGAGCTGTTTTTT

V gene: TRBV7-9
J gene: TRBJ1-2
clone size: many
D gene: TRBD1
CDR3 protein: CASNEQGGYGYTF
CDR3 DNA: TGTGCCAGCAACGAACAGGGGGGCTATGGCTACACCTTC

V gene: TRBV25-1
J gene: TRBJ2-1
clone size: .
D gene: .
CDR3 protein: CASSARATRVGSYNEQFF
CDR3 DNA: TGTGCCAGCAGTGCTAGAGCGACCCGGGTAGGTTCCTACAATGAGCAGTTCTTC

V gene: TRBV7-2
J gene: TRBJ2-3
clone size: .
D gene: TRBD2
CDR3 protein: CASNPRGTSFNTQYF
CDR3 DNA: TGTGCCAGCAACCCGCGGGGGACGTCATTCAATACGCAGTATTTT

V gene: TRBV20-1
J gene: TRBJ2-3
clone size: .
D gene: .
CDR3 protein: CSASKVVLGTDTQYF
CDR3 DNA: TGCAGTGCCAGTAAAGTCGTGTTAGGCACAGATACGCAGTATTTT

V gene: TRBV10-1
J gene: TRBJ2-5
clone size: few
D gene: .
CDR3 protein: CASSEGAALRETQYF
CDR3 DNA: TGCGCCAGCAGTGAGGGTGCCGCGCTGAGGGAGACCCAGTACTTC

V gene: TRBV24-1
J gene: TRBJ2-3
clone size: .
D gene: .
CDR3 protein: CATSDSNGGWTDTQYF
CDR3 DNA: TGTGCCACCAGTGACTCTAACGGTGGGTGGACAGATACGCAGTATTTT

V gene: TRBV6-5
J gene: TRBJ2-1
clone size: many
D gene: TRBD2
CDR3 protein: CASSYSSGGTPKIVLFF
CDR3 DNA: TGTGCCAGCAGTTACTCGTCCGGGGGGACGCCGAAGATCGTGCTGTTCTTC

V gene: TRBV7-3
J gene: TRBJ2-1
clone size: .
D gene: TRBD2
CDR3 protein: CASRLAGGGEQFF
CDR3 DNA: TGTGCCAGCAGACTAGCGGGAGGAGGTGAGCAGTTCTTC

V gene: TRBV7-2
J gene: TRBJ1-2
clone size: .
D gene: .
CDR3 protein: CASANPTGNGYTF
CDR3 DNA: TGTGCCAGCGCCAATCCAACAGGGAACGGCTACACCTTC

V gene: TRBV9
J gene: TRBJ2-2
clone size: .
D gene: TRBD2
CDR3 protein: CASSTGLAVNTGELFF
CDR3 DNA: TGTGCCAGCAGCACTGGACTAGCGGTTAACACCGGGGAGCTGTTTTTT

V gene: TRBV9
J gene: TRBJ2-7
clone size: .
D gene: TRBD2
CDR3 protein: CASSVTSGGSGEQYF
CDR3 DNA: TGTGCCAGCAGCGTTACTAGCGGGGGTTCGGGCGAGCAGTACTTC

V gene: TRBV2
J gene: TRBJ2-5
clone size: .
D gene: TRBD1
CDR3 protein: CASRRWTGQETQYF
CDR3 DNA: TGTGCCAGCAGAAGGTGGACAGGACAAGAGACCCAGTACTTC

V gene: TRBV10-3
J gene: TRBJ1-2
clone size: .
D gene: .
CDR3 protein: CAIREPTASYTF
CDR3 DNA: TGTGCCATCAGGGAACCGACAGCATCCTACACCTTC

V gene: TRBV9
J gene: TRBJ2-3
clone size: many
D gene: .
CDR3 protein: CASQPLPAGDTQYF
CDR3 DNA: TGTGCCAGCCAACCTCTCCCTGCCGGAGATACGCAGTATTTT

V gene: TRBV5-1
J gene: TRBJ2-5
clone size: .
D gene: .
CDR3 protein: CASTGLKETQYF
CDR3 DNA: TGCGCCAGCACAGGACTTAAAGAGACCCAGTACTTC

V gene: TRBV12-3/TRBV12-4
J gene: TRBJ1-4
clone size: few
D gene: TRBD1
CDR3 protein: CASKGTDREKLFF
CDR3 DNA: TGTGCCAGTAAGGGGACAGACCGAGAAAAACTGTTTTTT

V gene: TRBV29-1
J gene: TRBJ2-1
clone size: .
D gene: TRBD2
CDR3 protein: CSWSLSGSGGEQFF
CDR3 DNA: TGCAGCTGGTCCCTCAGCGGGAGTGGTGGTGAGCAGTTCTTC

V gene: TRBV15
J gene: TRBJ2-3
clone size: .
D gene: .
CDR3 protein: CATSKRRNPDTQYF
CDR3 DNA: TGTGCCACCAGCAAAAGGAGGAATCCAGATACGCAGTATTTT

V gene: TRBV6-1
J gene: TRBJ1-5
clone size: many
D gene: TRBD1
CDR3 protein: CASTGQGLYQPQHF
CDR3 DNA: TGTGCCAGCACGGGACAGGGACTCTATCAGCCCCAGCATTTT

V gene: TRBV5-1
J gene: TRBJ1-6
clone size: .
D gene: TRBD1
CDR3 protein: CASSLPGQGVGSPLHF
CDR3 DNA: TGTGCCAGCAGTCTCCCGGGACAGGGGGTCGGTTCACCCCTCCACTTT

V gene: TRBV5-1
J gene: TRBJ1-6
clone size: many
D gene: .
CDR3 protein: CASSLGDSFRQSRSYNSPLHF
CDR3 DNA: TGCGCCAGCAGCTTAGGGGATTCTTTTCGACAGAGTCGCTCCTATAATTCACCCCTCCACTTT

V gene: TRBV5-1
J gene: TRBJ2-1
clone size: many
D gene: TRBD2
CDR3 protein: CASRTSGSLYNEQFF
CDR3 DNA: TGCGCCAGCAGGACTAGCGGGAGTTTATACAATGAGCAGTTCTTC